The present TCR beta chain was sequenced within a study of T cells in Graves' hyperthyroidism and ophthalmopathy. Study-wide results and caveats: Stable hyperthyroidism was separated from ophthalmopathy by a model based on 13 V-J features.

The diagnoses drew upon clinical symptoms, serum thyroxine and TRAb, thyroid ultrasound and orbital computed tomography. This clonotype was seen repeatedly, ten times or more. Antigen specificity is unknown. Regions amplified from RNA transcripts were the TCR beta CDR3 regions. Researchers ran a first-round RT-PCR on the TCR CDR3 using the HTBI primer set. TCRdb reanalysed the multiplex PCR reads using MiXCR and keeps one entry per CDR3 protein. The sample contains hundreds of thousands of distinct CDR3 sequences, approximately 15% of which appear only once. V gave up 8 bases and J gave up 0 bases; unmatched junction bases: 2. The CDR3 has 14 amino acids. Germline-derived CDR1 and CDR2 are MDHEN and SYDVKM.

Sequenced: blood. The rearrangement joins TRBV28 to TRBJ2-5, with TRBD2 identical over 11 bases. This sequence was found in a woman aged 40 to 50 with Graves' ophthalmopathy. CDR3 loop: CASRLAGNQETQYF. In DNA, the CDR3 is TGTGCCAGCCGACTAGCGGGAAACCAAGAGACCCAGTACTTC.